This entry describes one TCR beta chain. This clone's antigen is unknown. No clone much larger than this one lies a single base away; base qualities are absent. This specimen comes from a study of blood T cell repertoires in COVID-19 (TCRdb year 2020). Turning to the overall study: Samples from collaborators originated in the United States, Italy and Spain and spanned both the acute and convalescent phases of COVID-19. The material from the prospective study consisted of cDNA or gDNA derived from T cells, B-cell-depleted T cells, or PBMCs. The dataset comprised deeply sampled blood TCRbeta repertoires from subjects exposed to, actively infected with, or recovered from COVID-19. The repertoires were made available in a free public database intended to serve as a resource for research on the immune response to SARS-CoV-2. The samples were drawn from the first 160 participants of the ongoing ImmuneRACE study and from 1,200 or so subjects provided by 6 global collaborators. Nearly every sample came with metadata listing a de-identified subject ID, COVID-19 status, age in years and sex. HLA class I and class II types, where available, came from metadata supplied by the sample provider rather than from assay-based typing. Overall results and qualifications from the work: The amount of clinical and demographic metadata varied by source and participant and was provided uncurated.

The immunoSEQ Assay, a bias-controlled multiplex PCR, was used to amplify TCRbeta CDR3 regions from genomic DNA. Under the source paper's analysis protocol: The number of nucleated cells in each sample was estimated from the amplification of reference gene primers within the assay. Sequence reads were collapsed and filtered to measure the absolute abundance of every unique TCRbeta CDR3 rearrangement. For each sample, productive Simpson clonality was calculated as the square root of Simpson's diversity index over productive rearrangements. The table was pulled from immuneACCESS by TCRdb, which kept in-frame rearrangements only. Such tables lose some clones; where checked, under half of the loss comes from unresolved V genes, and the rest has no known cause. V and J calls plus clone size are reproduced from that table; the DNA served to infer D and trimming. The sample contains about 250,000 clones, 65% to 90% of them found a single time. The ten largest clones capture approximately 9.1% of the sample.

Based on the germline V gene, the CDR1 and CDR2 sequences are SGDLS and YYNGEE. V is trimmed back by 3 bases and J by 2 bases, and the junction contains 7 bases that no gene match accounts for. The CDR3 starts with the cysteine, ends with the phenylalanine, and has 15 residues. The only DNA kept is the CDR3, 45 bases in frame from the first base. In the prospective study, participants were roughly 18 to 100 years old, resided in fewer than 25 geographic areas of the United States, and were enrolled through a virtual design. Cohort assignment in the prospective study relied on participant-reported clinical history from a screening survey and a study questionnaire. In the prospective study, mobile phlebotomists collected whole blood, serum and a nasopharyngeal or oropharyngeal swab from each participant. Additional blood draws and questionnaires over an approximately two-month period could optionally be provided by prospective study participants. Before DNA extraction, blood samples from the prospective study were shipped at room temperature or frozen.

The chain is assembled from TRBV9 and TRBJ1-1, with TRBD1 identical over 7 junction bases. The TCR sequence derives from a woman between 50 and 59 years old with acute COVID-19. The material sequenced was PBMCs or T cells enriched from blood (not recorded which). In nucleotides, the sequence is TGTGCCAGCAGCGGACTGACAGGGCGAAACACTGAAGCTTTCTTT. This yields the protein CASSGLTGRNTEAFF.